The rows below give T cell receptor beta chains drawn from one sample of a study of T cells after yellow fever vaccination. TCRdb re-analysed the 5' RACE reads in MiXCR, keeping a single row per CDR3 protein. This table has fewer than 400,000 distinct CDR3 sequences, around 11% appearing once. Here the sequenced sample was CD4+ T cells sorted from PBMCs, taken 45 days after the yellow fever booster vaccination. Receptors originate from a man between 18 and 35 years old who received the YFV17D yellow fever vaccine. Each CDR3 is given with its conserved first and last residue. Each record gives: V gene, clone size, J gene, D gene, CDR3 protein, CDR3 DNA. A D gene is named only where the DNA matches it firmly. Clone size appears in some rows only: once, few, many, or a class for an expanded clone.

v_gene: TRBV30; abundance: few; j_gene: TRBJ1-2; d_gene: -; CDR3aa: CAFSGAPYGYTF; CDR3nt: TGTGCCTTTTCCGGGGCCCCCTATGGCTACACCTTC
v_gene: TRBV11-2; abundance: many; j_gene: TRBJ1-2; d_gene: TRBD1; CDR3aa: CASSRATHPGTGDYGYTF; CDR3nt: TGTGCCAGCAGCCGCGCGACTCACCCCGGGACAGGGGACTATGGCTACACCTTC
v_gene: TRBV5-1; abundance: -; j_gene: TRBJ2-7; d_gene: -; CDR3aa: CASSLAEGDRNEQYF; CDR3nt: TGCGCCAGCAGCTTGGCCGAGGGGGATCGTAACGAGCAGTACTTC
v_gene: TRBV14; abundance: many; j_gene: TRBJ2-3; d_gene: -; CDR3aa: CASSQDIENTQYF; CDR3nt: TGTGCCAGCAGCCAAGATATCGAGAATACGCAGTATTTT
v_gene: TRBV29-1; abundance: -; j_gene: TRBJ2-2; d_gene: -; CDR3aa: CSVMNTGELFF; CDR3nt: TGCAGCGTGATGAACACCGGGGAGCTGTTTTTT
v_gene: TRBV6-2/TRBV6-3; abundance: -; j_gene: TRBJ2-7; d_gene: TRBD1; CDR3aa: CASSLGTGSGQYF; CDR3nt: TGTGCCAGCAGTTTGGGGACAGGGAGTGGGCAGTACTTC
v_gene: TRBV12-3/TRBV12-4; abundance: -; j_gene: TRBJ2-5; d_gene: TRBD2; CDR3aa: CASSRLAGQETQYF; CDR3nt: TGTGCCAGCAGTAGACTAGCGGGACAAGAGACCCAGTACTTC
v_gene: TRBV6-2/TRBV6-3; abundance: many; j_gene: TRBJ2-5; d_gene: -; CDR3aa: CASSSPHTGQETQYF; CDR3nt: TGTGCCAGCAGCTCACCCCATACGGGCCAAGAGACCCAGTACTTC
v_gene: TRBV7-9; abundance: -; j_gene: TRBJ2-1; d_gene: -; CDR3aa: CASSEGGDYNEQFF; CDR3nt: TGTGCCAGCAGCGAGGGGGGGGATTACAATGAGCAGTTCTTC
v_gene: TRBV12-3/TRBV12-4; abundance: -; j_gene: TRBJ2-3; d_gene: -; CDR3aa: CASSPPGTRRADTQYF; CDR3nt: TGTGCCAGCAGTCCACCAGGGACTCGGCGGGCAGATACGCAGTATTTT
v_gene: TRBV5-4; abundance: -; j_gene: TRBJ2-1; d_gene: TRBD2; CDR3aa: CASSTGGSSTYEQFF; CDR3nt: TGTGCCAGCAGCACGGGCGGGAGTTCTACATATGAGCAGTTCTTC
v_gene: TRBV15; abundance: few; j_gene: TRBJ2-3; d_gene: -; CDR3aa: CATSRDRGRDKDF; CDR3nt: TGTGCCACCAGCAGAGATAGGGGGAGGGATAAGGATTTT
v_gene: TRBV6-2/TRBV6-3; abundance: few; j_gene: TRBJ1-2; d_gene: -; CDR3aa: CASRRDNYGYTF; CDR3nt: TGTGCCAGCAGGCGGGACAATTATGGCTACACCTTC
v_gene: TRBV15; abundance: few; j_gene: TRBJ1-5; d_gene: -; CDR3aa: CATSSLCTGSNQPQHF; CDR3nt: TGTGCCACCAGCAGCCTCTGCACGGGTAGCAATCAGCCCCAGCATTTT
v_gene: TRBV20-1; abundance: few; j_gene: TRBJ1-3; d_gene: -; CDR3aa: CSARDGGSGNTIYF; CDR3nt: TGCAGTGCTAGGGACGGGGGATCTGGAAACACCATATATTTT
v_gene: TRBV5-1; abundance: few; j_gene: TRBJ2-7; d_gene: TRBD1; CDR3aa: CASSFVGGGDEQYF; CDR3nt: TGCGCCAGCAGCTTTGTAGGGGGCGGCGACGAGCAGTACTTC